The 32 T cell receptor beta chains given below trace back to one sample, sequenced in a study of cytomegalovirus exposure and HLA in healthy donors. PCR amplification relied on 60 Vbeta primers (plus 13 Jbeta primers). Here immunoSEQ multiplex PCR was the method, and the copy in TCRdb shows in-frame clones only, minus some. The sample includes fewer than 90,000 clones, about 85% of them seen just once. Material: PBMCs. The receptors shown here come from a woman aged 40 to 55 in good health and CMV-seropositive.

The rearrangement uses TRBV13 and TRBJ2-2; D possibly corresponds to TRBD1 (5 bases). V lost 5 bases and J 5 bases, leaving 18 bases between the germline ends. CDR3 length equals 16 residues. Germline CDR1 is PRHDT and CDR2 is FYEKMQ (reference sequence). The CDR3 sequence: CASSPRGREGTGELFF. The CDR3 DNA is TGTGCCAGCAGCCCCCGAGGCAGGGAAGGGACCGGGGAGCTGTTTTTT.

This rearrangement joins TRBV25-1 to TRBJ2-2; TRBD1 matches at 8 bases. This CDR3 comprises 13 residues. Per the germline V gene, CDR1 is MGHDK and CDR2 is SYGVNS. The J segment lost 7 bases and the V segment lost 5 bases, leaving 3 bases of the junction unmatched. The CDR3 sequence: CASSPQGDGELFF. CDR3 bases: TGTGCCAGCAGTCCACAGGGGGACGGGGAGCTGTTTTTT.

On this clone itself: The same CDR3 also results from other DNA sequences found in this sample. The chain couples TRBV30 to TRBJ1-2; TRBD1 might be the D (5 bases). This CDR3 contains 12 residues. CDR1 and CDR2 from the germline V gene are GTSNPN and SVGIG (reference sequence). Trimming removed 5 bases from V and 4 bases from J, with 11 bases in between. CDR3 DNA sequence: TGTGCCTGGTCCCTGGGGGGCTATGGCTACACCTTC. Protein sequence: CAWSLGGYGYTF.

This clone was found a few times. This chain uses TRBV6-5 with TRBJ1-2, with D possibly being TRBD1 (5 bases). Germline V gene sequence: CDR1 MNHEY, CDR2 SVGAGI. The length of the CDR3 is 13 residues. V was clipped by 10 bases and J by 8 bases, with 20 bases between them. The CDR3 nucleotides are TGTGCCACTTTCTCTTTTGGGGCATGGGGCTACACCTTC. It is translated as CATFSFGAWGYTF.

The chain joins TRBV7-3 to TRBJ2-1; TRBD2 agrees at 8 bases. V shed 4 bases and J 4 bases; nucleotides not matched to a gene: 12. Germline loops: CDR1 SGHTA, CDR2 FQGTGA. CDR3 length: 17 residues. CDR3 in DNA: TGTGCCAGCAGCTCCATTGGGGGTAGCGGGGCTTACAATGAGCAGTTCTTC. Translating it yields CASSSIGGSGAYNEQFF.

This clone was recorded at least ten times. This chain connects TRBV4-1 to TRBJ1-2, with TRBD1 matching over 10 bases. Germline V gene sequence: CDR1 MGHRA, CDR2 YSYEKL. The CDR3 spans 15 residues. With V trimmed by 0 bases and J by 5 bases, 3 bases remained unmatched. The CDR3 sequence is CASSQDRQGAYGYTF. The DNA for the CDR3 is TGCGCCAGCAGCCAAGATCGACAGGGGGCGTATGGCTACACCTTC.

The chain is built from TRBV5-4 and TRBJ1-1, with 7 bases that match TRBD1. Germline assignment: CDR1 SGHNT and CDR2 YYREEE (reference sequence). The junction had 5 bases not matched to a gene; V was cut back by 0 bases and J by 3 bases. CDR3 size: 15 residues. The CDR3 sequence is CASSLADRVDTEAFF. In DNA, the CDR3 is TGTGCCAGCAGCTTGGCCGACAGGGTCGACACTGAAGCTTTCTTT.

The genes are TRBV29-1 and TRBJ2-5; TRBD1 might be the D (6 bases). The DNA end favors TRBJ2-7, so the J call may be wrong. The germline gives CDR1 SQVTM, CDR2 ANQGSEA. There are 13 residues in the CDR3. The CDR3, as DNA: TGCAGCGTACAACAGGGTCGAGACTACGAGCAGTACTTC. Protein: CSVQQGRDYEQYF.

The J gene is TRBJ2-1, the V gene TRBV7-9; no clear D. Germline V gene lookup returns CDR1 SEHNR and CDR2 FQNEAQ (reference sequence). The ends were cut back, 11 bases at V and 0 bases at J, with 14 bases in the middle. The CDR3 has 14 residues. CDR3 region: CAVLARVSYNEQFF. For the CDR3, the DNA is TGTGCCGTCTTGGCCCGGGTCTCCTACAATGAGCAGTTCTTC.

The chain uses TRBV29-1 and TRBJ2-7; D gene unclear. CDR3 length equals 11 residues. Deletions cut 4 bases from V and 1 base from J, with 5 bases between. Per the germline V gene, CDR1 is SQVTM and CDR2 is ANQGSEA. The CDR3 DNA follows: TGCAGCGTTGTTCGGTCCTACGAGCAGTACTTC. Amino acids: CSVVRSYEQYF.

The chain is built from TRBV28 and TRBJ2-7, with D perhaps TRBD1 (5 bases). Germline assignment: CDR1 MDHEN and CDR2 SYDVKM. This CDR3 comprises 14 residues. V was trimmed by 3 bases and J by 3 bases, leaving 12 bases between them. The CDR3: CASSFPGIFYEQYF. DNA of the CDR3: TGTGCCAGCAGTTTCCCAGGGATCTTCTACGAGCAGTACTTC. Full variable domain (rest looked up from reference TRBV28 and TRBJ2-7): DVKVTQSSRYLVKRTGEKVFLECVQDMDHENMFWYRQDPGLGLRLIYFSYDVKMKEKGDIPEGYSVSREKKERFSLILESASTNQTSMYLCASSFPGIFYEQYFGPGTRLTVT.

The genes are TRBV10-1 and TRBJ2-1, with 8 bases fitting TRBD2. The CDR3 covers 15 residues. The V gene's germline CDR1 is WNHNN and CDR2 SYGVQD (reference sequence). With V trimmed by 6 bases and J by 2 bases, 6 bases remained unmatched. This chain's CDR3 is CASSPGGAPYNEQFF. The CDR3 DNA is TGCGCCAGCAGCCCGGGGGGGGCCCCCTACAATGAGCAGTTCTTC.

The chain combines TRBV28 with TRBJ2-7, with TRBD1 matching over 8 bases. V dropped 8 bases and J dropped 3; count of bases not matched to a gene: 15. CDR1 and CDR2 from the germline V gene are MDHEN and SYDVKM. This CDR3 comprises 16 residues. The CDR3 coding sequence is TGTGCCAGCCGCCCTCCCCCAGGGGGCGAAATCTACGAGCAGTACTTC. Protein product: CASRPPPGGEIYEQYF.

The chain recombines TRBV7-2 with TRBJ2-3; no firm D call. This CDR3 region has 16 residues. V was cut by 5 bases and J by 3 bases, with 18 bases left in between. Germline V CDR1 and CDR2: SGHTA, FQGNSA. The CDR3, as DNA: TGTGCCAGCAGCCCAAGGCCGTACTTGAGGACAGATACGCAGTATTTT. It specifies CASSPRPYLRTDTQYF.

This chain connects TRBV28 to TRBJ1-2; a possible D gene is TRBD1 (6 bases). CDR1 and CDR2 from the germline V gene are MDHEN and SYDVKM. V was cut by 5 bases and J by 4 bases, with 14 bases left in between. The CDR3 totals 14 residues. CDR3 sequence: CASSTRGLGYGYTF. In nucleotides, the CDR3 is TGTGCCAGCAGTACCAGGGGTTTAGGCTATGGCTACACCTTC.

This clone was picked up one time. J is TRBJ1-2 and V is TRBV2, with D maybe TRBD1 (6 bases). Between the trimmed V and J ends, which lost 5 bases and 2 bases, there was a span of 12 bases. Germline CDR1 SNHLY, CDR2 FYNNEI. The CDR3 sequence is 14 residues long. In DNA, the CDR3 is TGTGCCAGCAGTCCCATGGGACAAAACTATGGCTACACCTTC. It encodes CASSPMGQNYGYTF.

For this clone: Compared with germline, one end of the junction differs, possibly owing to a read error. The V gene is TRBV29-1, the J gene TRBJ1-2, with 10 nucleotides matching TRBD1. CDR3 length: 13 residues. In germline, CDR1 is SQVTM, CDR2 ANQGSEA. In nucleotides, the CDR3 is TGCAGCGTCGAAGACAGGGGGCCTGGTGGCTACACCTTC. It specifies CSVEDRGPGGYTF. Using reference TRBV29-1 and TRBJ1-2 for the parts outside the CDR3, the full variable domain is SAVISQKPSRDICQRGTSLTIQCQVDSQVTMMFWYRQQPGQSLTLIATANQGSEATYESGFVIDKFPISRPNLTFSTLTVSNMSPEDSSIYLCSVEDRGPGGYTFGSGTRLTVV.

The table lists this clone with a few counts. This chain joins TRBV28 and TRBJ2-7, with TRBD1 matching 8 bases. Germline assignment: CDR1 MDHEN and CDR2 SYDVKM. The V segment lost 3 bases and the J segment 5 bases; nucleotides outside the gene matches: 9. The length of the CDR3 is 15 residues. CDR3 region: CASSFSSGGQNEQYF. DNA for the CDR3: TGTGCCAGCAGTTTCTCGTCAGGGGGCCAAAACGAGCAGTACTTC. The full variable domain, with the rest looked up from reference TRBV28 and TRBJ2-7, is DVKVTQSSRYLVKRTGEKVFLECVQDMDHENMFWYRQDPGLGLRLIYFSYDVKMKEKGDIPEGYSVSREKKERFSLILESASTNQTSMYLCASSFSSGGQNEQYFGPGTRLTVT.

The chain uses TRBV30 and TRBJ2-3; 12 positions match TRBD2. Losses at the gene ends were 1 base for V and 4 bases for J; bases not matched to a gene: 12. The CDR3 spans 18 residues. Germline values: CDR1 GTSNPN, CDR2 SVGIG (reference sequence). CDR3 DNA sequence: TGTGCCTGGAGTGGGATACTACTAGGGACTAGCGGGCCAGATACGCAGTATTTT. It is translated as CAWSGILLGTSGPDTQYF.

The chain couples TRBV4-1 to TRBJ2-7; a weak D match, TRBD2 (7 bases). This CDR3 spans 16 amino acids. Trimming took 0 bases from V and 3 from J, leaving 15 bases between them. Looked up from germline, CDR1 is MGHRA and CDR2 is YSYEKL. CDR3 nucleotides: TGCGCCAGCAGCCAAGAAGGGGGGGCGGATTTCTACGAGCAGTACTTC. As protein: CASSQEGGADFYEQYF.

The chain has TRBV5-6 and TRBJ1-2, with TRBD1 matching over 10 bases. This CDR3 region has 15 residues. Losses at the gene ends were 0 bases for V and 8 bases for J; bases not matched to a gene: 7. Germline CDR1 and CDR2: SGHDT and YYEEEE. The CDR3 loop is CASSLGDRGELGYTF. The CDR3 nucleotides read TGTGCCAGCAGCTTGGGGGACAGGGGAGAACTGGGCTACACCTTC.

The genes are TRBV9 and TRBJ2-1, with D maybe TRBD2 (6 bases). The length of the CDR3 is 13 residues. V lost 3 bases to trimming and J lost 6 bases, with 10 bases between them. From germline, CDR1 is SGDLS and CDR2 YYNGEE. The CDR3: CASSAGTFNEQFF. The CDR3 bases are TGTGCCAGCAGCGCGGGGACTTTCAATGAGCAGTTCTTC.

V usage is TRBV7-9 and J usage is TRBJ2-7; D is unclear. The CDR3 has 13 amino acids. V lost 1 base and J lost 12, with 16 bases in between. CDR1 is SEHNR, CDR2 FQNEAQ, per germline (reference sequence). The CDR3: CASSLGADPRRYF. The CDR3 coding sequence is TGTGCCAGCAGCTTAGGGGCCGACCCGAGAAGGTACTTC.

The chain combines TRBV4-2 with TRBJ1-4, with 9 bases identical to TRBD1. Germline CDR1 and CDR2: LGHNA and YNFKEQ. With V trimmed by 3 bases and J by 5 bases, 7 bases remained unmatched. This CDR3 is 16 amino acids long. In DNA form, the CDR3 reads TGTGCCAGCAGCCAGGGTCCGGGACAGGGAAATGAAAAACTGTTTTTT. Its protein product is CASSQGPGQGNEKLFF.

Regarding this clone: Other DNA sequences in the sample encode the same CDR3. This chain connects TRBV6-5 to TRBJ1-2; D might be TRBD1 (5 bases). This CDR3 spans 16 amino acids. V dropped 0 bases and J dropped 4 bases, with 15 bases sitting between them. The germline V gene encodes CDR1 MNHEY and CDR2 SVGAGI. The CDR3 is CASSYSMAGQGYGYTF. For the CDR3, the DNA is TGTGCCAGCAGTTACTCGATGGCCGGGCAGGGCTATGGCTACACCTTC.

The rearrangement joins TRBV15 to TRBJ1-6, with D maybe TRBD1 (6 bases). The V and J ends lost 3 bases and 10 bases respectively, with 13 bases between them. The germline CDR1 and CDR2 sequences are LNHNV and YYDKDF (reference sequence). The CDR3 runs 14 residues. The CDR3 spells CATSSAGAGSPLHF. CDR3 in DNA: TGTGCCACCAGCAGCGCAGGGGCAGGGTCACCCCTCCACTTT.

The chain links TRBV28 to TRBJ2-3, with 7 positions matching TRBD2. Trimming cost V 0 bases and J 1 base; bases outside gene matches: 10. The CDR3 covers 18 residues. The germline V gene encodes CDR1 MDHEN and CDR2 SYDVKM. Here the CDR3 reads CASSLWGSGNGRTDTQYF. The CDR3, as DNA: TGTGCCAGCAGTTTATGGGGAAGCGGGAACGGACGCACAGATACGCAGTATTTT.

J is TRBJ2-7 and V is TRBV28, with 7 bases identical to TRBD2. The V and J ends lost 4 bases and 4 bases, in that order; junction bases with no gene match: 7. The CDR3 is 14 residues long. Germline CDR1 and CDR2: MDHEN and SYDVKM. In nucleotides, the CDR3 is TGTGCCAGCAGTTGGGCTAGCGGATTGTACGAGCAGTACTTC. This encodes CASSWASGLYEQYF.

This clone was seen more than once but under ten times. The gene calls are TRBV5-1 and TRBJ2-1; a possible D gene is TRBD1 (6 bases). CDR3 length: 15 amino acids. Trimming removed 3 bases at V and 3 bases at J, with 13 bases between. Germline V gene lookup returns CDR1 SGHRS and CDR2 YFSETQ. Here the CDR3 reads CASSWSGTNYNEQFF. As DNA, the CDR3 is TGCGCCAGCAGCTGGTCCGGGACAAACTACAATGAGCAGTTCTTC.

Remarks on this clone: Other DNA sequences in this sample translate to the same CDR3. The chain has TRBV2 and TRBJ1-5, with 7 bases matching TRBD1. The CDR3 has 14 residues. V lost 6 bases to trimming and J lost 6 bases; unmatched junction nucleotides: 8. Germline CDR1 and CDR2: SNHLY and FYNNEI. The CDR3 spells CASRRDSETQPQHF. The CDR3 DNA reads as TGTGCCAGCAGGCGGGACAGCGAAACTCAGCCCCAGCATTTT.

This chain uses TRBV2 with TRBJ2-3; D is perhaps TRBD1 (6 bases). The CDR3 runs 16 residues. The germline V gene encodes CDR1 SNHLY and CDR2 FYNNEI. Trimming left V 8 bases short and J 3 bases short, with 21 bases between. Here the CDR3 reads CASGWELTGRTDTQYF. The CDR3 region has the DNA TGTGCCAGCGGTTGGGAACTCACAGGGCGTACAGATACGCAGTATTTT. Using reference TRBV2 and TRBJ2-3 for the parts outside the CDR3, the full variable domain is EPEVTQTPSHQVTQMGQEVILRCVPISNHLYFYWYRQILGQKVEFLVSFYNNEISEKSEIFDDQFSVERPDGSNFTLKIRSTKLEDSAMYFCASGWELTGRTDTQYFGPGTRLTVL.

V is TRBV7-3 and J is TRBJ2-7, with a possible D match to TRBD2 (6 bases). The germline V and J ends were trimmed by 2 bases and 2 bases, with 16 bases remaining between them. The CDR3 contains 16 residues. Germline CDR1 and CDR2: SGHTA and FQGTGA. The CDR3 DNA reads TGTGCCAGCAGCTTAGATGGCGGCGGGACTCCCTACGAGCAGTACTTC. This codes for CASSLDGGGTPYEQYF.